This paragraph covers one TCR beta chain sequence. What it recognizes is unknown. Within the sample, other DNA sequences also encode this same CDR3. The sample belongs to a study of cytomegalovirus exposure and HLA in healthy donors. The V end lost 3 bases, the J end lost 0 bases, and 5 bases lay between the germline ends. CDR3 length equals 13 residues. Germline V gene data show CDR1 as MNHNS and CDR2 as SASEGT. Amplification used 60 Vbeta primers and 13 Jbeta primers. Sequenced by immunoSEQ multiplex PCR; TCRdb stores in-frame clones only, minus some. The sample includes around 180,000 clones, 80% to 90% of them seen just once. Study-wide findings and caveats: According to the study, 150 to 200 TCR beta chains were cytomegalovirus-associated.

Material for sequencing was PBMCs. The chain joins TRBV6-1 to TRBJ1-1; no firm D call. The sequence derives from a girl aged 5 to 17 in good health and CMV-seropositive. The CDR3 loop reads CASSDRMNTEAFF. In nucleotides, the CDR3 is TGTGCCAGCAGTGACAGAATGAACACTGAAGCTTTCTTT.